The TCR beta chain under discussion was sequenced for a study of blood T cells in healthy people across ages. Donors ranged from roughly 6 to 100 years old and were healthy Caucasians in Russia. Germline V gene sequence: CDR1 MNHEY, CDR2 SVGEGT. The CDR3 runs 14 residues. The J segment lost 5 bases and the V segment lost 6 bases, leaving 7 bases of the junction unmatched. This clonotype was found many times. Using a J-beta primer mix together with a sample-barcoded 5' primer, a second PCR was run for roughly 6 to 11 cycles. One entry per CDR3 protein, called by TCRdb with MiXCR from the 5' RACE reads. Of 630,000 or so distinct CDR3 sequences in the sample, approximately 31% were seen once.

Sequenced material: blood. This TCR was recovered from a woman of 80 years or more in good health. The gene calls are TRBV6-2 or TRBV6-3 and TRBJ1-1, with TRBD1 matching 9 bases. CDR3 in amino acids: CASRPWTGETEAFF. CDR3 nucleotides: TGTGCCAGCAGACCTTGGACAGGGGAAACTGAAGCTTTCTTT.